This TCR beta chain was recorded in a study of T cell repertoires in cytomegalovirus infection. Study information: Public TCR beta signatures indicated both CMV infection and matching HLA type. Regarding the study as a whole: There were HLA-C-restricted CMV-specific TCR beta clonotypes dominating the ex vivo response.

TCRdb reprocessed the reads with MiXCR, giving one entry per CDR3 protein. The table includes hundreds of thousands of distinct CDR3 sequences, roughly a third detected once. This clonotype has just a few counts. Its antigen is not identified. This CDR3 spans 15 amino acids. V lost 0 bases and J lost 6, with 13 bases in between. CDR1 and CDR2 from the germline V gene are MNHEY and SVGEGT. The sample was cultured PBMCs, taken from culture after CMV antigen stimulation. The TCR originated in a human donor in good health (CMV status not recorded). Some clones in this sample may be carry-over from other donors' samples. This chain connects TRBV6-2 or TRBV6-3 to TRBJ2-3; unclear D gene. CDR3 bases: TGTGCCAGCAGTTACTCGATGGGTCGTCCGGATACGCAGTATTTT. Protein: CASSYSMGRPDTQYF.